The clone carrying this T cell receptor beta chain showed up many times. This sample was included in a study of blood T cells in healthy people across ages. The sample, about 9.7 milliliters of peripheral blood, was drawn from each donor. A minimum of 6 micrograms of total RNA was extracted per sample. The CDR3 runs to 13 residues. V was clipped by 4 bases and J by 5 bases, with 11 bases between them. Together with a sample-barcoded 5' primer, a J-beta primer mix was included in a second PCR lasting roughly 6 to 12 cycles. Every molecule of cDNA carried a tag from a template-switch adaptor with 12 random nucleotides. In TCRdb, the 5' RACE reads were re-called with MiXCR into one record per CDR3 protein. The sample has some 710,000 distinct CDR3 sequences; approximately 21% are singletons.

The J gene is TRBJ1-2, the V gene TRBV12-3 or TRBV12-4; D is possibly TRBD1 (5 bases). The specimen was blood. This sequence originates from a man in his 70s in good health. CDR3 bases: TGTGCCAGCAGTTCCCAGGGTGGTTATGGCTACACCTTC. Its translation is CASSSQGGYGYTF.